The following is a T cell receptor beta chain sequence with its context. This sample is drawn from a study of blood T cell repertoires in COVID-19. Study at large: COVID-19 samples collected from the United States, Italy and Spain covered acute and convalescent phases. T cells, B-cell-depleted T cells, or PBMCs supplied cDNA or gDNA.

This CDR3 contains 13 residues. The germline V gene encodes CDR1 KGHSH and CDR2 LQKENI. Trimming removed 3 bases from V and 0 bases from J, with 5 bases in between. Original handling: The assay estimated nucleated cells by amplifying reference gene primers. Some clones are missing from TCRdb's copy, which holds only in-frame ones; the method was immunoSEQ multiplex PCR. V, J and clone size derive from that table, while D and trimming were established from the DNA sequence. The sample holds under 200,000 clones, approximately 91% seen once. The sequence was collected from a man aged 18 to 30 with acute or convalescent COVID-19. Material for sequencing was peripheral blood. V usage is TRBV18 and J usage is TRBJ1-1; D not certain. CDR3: CASSPRVNTEAFF. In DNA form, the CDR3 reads TGTGCCAGCTCACCTCGGGTGAACACTGAAGCTTTCTTT.